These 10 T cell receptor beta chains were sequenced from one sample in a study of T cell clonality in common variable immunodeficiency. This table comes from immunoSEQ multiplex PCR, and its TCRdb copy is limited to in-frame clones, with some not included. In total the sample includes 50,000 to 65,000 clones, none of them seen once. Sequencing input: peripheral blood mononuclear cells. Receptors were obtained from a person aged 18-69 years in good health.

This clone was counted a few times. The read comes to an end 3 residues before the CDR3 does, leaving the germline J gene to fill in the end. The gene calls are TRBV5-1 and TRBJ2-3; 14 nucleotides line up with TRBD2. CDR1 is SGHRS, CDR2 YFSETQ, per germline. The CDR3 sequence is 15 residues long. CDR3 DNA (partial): TGCGCCAGCACCGGGACTAGCGGGAGTGGGGAGACG. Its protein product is CASTGTSGSGET. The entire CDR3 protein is CASTGTSGSGETQYF.

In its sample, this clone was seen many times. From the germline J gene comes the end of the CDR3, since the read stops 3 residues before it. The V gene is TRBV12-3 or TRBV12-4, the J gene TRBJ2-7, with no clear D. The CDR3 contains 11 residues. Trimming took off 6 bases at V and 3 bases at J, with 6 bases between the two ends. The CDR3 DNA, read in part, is TGTGCCAGCAGATACAGCTACGAG. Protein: CASRYSYE. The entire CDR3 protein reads CASRYSYEQYF.

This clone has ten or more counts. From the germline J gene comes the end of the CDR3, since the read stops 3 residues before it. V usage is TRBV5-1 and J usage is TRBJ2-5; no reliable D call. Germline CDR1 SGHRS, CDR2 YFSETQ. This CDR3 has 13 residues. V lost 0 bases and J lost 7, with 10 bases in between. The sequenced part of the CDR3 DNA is TGCGCCAGCAGCTTGGATCCAACGGGGACC. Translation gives CASSLDPTGT. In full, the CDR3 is CASSLDPTGTQYF.

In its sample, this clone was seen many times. The sequenced CDR3 bases are TGCGCCAGCAGCGACCGGGACAGGGGGAACGAG. It translates to CASSDRDRGNE. In full, the CDR3 is CASSDRDRGNEQYF. The chain employs TRBV5-1 and TRBJ2-7; 11 nucleotides line up with TRBD1. With the read ending 3 residues before the CDR3 end, the germline J gene is used to fill in that end. Trimming cost V 4 bases and J 5 bases; bases outside gene matches: 5. The CDR3 covers 14 residues. Germline assignment: CDR1 SGHRS and CDR2 YFSETQ.

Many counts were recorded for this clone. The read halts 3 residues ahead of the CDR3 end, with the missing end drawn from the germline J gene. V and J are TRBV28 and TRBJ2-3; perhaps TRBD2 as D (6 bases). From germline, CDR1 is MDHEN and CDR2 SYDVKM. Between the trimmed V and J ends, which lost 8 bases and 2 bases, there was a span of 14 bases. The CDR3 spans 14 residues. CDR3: CASGTLRITDTQYF. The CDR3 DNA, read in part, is TGTGCCAGCGGGACTCTCCGTATCACAGATACG.

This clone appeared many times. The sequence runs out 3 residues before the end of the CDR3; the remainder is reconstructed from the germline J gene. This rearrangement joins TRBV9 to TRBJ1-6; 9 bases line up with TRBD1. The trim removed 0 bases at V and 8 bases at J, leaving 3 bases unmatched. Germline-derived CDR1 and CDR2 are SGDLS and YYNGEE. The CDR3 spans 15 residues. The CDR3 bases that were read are TGTGCCAGCAGCGTAGGGGACAGGGATTATTCACCC. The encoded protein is CASSVGDRDYSP. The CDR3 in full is CASSVGDRDYSPLHF.

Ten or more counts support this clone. The CDR3 spells CASSVWRGGAGELFF. The sequenced CDR3 bases are TGTGCCAGCAGTGTCTGGCGGGGGGGGGCCGGGGAG. The chain carries TRBV2 and TRBJ2-2; TRBD2 aligns across 9 bases. Read data end 3 residues before the CDR3 end; the end is taken from the germline J gene. This CDR3 contains 15 residues. The V gene's germline CDR1 is SNHLY and CDR2 FYNNEI. Trimming at V came to 4 bases and at J to 6 bases, leaving 6 bases not matched to a gene.

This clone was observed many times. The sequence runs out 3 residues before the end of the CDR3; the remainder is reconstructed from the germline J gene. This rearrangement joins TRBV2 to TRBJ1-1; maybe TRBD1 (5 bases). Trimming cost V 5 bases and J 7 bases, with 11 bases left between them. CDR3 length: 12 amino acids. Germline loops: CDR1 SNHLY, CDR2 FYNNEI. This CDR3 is CASSLQGFEAFF. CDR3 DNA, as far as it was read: TGTGCCAGCAGTCTTCAGGGTTTTGAA.

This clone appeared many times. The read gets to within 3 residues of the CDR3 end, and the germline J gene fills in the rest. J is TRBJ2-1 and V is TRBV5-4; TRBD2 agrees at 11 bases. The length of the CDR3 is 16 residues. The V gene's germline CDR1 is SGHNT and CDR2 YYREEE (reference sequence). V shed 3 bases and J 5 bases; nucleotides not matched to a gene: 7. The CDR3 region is CASSSAGTSGDNEQFF. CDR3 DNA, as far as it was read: TGTGCCAGCAGCTCAGCCGGGACTAGCGGTGACAATGAG.

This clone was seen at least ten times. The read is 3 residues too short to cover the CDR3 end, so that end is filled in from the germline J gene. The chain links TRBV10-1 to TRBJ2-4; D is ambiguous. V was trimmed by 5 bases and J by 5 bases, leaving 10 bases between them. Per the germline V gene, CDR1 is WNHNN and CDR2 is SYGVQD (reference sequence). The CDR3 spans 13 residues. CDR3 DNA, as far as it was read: TGCGCCAGCAGTCCGGGTCCTGAAAACATT. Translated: CASSPGPENI. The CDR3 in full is CASSPGPENIQYF.